This T cell receptor beta chain was sequenced for a study of blood T cell repertoires in COVID-19 (dated by TCRdb to about 2020). Regarding the study in general: Samples from collaborators originated in the United States, Italy and Spain and spanned both the acute and convalescent phases of COVID-19. The dataset comprised deeply sampled blood TCRbeta repertoires from subjects exposed to, actively infected with, or recovered from COVID-19. The prospective study material was composed of cDNA or gDNA derived from T cells, B-cell-depleted T cells, or PBMCs. The repertoires were released in a freely available public database meant as a resource for research on the immune response to SARS-CoV-2. Where available, HLA class I and class II types were obtained from metadata supplied by the sample provider rather than from assay-based typing. The samples were drawn from the first 160 participants of the ongoing ImmuneRACE study and from more than 1,000 subjects provided by 6 global collaborators. The sample metadata nearly always contained a de-identified subject ID, COVID-19 status, age in years and sex.

Broader findings and caveats from the paper: The quantity of clinical and demographic metadata differed by source and by participant and was supplied without curation.

The CDR3 sequence holds 14 residues, the cysteine and phenylalanine included. Just the 42-base CDR3 DNA is kept, in frame starting at base 1. The V and J ends are trimmed by 3 bases and 6 bases, leaving 12 bases between them. The germline V gene yields MNHNS for CDR1 and SASEGT for CDR2. Enrolling through a virtual design, the prospective study's participants ranged in age from roughly 18 to 100 years and lived across 24 United States geographic areas. In the prospective study, participants were assigned to cohorts based on the clinical history participants reported in a screening survey and a study questionnaire. Recovered participants in ImmuneRACE Cohort 3 were defined by two consecutive negative NP/OP PCR tests, clearance by a healthcare professional, or resolution of symptoms. Mobile phlebotomists in the prospective study collected whole blood, serum and a nasopharyngeal or oropharyngeal swab from every participant. Over a roughly 2-month period, participants in the prospective study had the option of providing additional blood draws and questionnaires. Prospective study blood samples were shipped either frozen or at room temperature before DNA extraction.

TCRbeta CDR3 regions were amplified from genomic DNA using the immunoSEQ Assay, a bias-controlled multiplex PCR. The study's own analysis went as follows. The number of nucleated cells in each sample was estimated from the amplification of reference gene primers within the assay. To quantify the absolute abundance of each unique TCRbeta CDR3 rearrangement, sequence reads were collapsed and filtered. For each sample, productive Simpson clonality was calculated as the square root of Simpson's diversity index across productive rearrangements. The source is immuneACCESS, and TCRdb retained only in-frame sequences with V and J called. Part of the clones is not carried over; for the studies checked, unresolved V genes explain less than half of this, and the remainder is unexplained. V, J and clone size derive from that table, while D and trimming were established from the DNA sequence. The sample includes about 360,000 clones, with more than 70% observed a single time. The top ten clones comprise under 1.5% of the sample.

With respect to this clone: This receptor's antigen is unknown. No base-level quality is on record; no much larger clone is a single base apart.

The sequence joins TRBV6-1 to TRBJ1-5; the D segment could be TRBD1, given 5 matching bases. This sequence originates from a man aged 25 to 40 who had recovered from COVID-19. Sequencing used PBMCs or T cells enriched from blood (not recorded which). The nucleotide sequence reads as follows: TGTGCCAGCAGTGAGTCCGCGGGGGTTCAGCCCCAGCATTTT. Its translation reads: CASSESAGVQPQHF.